This passage covers 11 T cell receptor beta chains from one sample sequenced in a study of shared T cell receptors in the human thymus. The data were produced by immunoSEQ multiplex PCR, yet TCRdb's version contains in-frame clones alone and is incomplete. The sample records 640,000 or so clones, approximately 89% being singletons. This same sample was also taken into another study, of human thymus T cells.

The specimen was thymocytes. The receptors stem from a boy under two years old with a congenital heart defect.

J is TRBJ1-1 and V is TRBV15, with D possibly being TRBD1 (6 bases). In germline, CDR1 is LNHNV, CDR2 YYDKDF (reference sequence). This CDR3 is built from 18 residues. Trimming shortened V by 2 bases and J by 5 bases, and 24 bases separated the two germline ends. The CDR3 sequence: CATSRPTSPGGRGTEAFF. CDR3 in DNA: TGTGCCACCAGCAGACCAACCTCCCCGGGAGGGAGGGGGACTGAAGCTTTCTTT. Using reference TRBV15 and TRBJ1-1 for the parts outside the CDR3, the full variable domain is DAMVIQNPRYQVTQFGKPVTLSCSQTLNHNVMYWYQQKSSQAPKLLFHYYDKDFNNEADTPDNFQSRRPNTSFCFLDIRSPGLGDTAMYLCATSRPTSPGGRGTEAFFGQGTRLTVV.

The CDR3 region has the DNA TGTGCCAGCAGCGTCGGGCGGGAGCTCTACGAGCAGTACTTC. It translates to CASSVGRELYEQYF. The chain uses TRBV9 and TRBJ2-7; TRBD2 aligns across 7 bases. Germline CDR1 SGDLS, CDR2 YYNGEE. The CDR3 has 14 amino acids. After removal of 2 bases from V and 3 bases from J, the junction contained 5 bases not matched to a gene.

The chain joins TRBV28 to TRBJ1-1, with D possibly matching TRBD1 (5 bases). The germline CDR1 and CDR2 sequences are MDHEN and SYDVKM. Between the trimmed V and J ends, which lost 6 bases and 6 bases, there was a span of 14 bases. This CDR3 region has 13 residues. CDR3: CASSQRGNPEAFF. CDR3 nucleotides: TGTGCCAGCAGCCAACGGGGGAATCCTGAAGCTTTCTTT.

The chain links TRBV6-4 to TRBJ2-7, with 9 positions matching TRBD1. Trimming at V came to 7 bases and at J to 0 bases, leaving 4 bases not matched to a gene. The CDR3 contains 14 residues. Germline CDR1 MRHNA, CDR2 SNTAGT. CDR3 region: CASTEGQGSYEQYF. In DNA form, the CDR3 reads TGTGCCAGCACTGAGGGACAGGGCTCCTACGAGCAGTACTTC.

This chain connects TRBV4-1 to TRBJ1-4; 7 nucleotides line up with TRBD1. The CDR3 has 15 amino acids. Germline loops: CDR1 MGHRA, CDR2 YSYEKL. The V and J ends lost 0 bases and 6 bases, in that order; junction bases with no gene match: 4. In DNA, the CDR3 is TGCGCCAGCAGCCAAGATCCCCAGGGGGATGAAAAACTGTTTTTT. Translating it yields CASSQDPQGDEKLFF.

V usage is TRBV7-9 and J usage is TRBJ2-3, with a tentative D call TRBD2 (5 bases). This CDR3 has 14 amino acids. Trimming removed 5 bases from V and 2 bases from J, with 11 bases in between. The V gene's germline CDR1 is SEHNR and CDR2 FQNEAQ (reference sequence). DNA of the CDR3: TGTGCCAGCAGCGCTCGGGATTTCACAGATACGCAGTATTTT. This codes for CASSARDFTDTQYF.

The genes are TRBV6-5 and TRBJ1-5; a possible D gene is TRBD1 (6 bases). Germline lookup yields CDR1 MNHEY and CDR2 SVGAGI. CDR3 length: 15 amino acids. V dropped 2 bases and J dropped 4 bases, with 12 bases sitting between them. CDR3 nucleotide sequence: TGTGCCAGCAGTTACGACAGGTGGGGGAATCAGCCCCAGCATTTT. The encoded protein is CASSYDRWGNQPQHF.

The V call is TRBV28, the J call TRBJ1-1, with a possible D match to TRBD1 (5 bases). Germline lookup yields CDR1 MDHEN and CDR2 SYDVKM. Trimming stripped 9 bases from V and 1 base from J, with 9 bases between. This CDR3 is built from 12 residues. CDR3 sequence (DNA): TGTGCCAGTGGACATACGAACACTGAAGCTTTCTTT. Translating it yields CASGHTNTEAFF.

The CDR3 coding sequence is TGTGCCAGCAGCCTGTGGGTCCGACAGGAATCCTACGAGCAGTACTTC. This sequence encodes CASSLWVRQESYEQYF. The J gene is TRBJ2-7, the V gene TRBV5-6; a weak D match, TRBD1 (6 bases). Germline CDR1 and CDR2: SGHDT and YYEEEE. V gave up 4 bases and J gave up 1 base, with 18 bases separating them. The CDR3 contains 16 residues.

This clone was counted between two and nine times. The chain couples TRBV27 to TRBJ1-6; a weak D match, TRBD1 (5 bases). This CDR3 has 14 amino acids. Trimming took off 6 bases at V and 8 bases at J, with 14 bases between the two ends. The V gene's germline CDR1 is MNHEY and CDR2 SMNVEV (reference sequence). In DNA, the CDR3 is TGTGCCAGCAGACTCGACAGAAACCATTCACCCCTCCACTTT. This sequence encodes CASRLDRNHSPLHF.

The J gene is TRBJ2-1, the V gene TRBV5-6; the match to TRBD2 covers 14 bases. The germline V gene encodes CDR1 SGHDT and CDR2 YYEEEE. This CDR3 contains 19 residues. J lost 7 bases, V lost 0 bases, and 12 bases had no gene match. CDR3 region: CASSLEGTSGRVNTNEQFF. The CDR3 DNA reads TGTGCCAGCAGCTTGGAGGGGACTAGCGGGAGAGTTAACACGAATGAGCAGTTCTTC. The whole variable domain, remainder taken from reference TRBV5-6 and TRBJ2-1, is DAGVTQSPTHLIKTRGQQVTLRCSPKSGHDTVSWYQQALGQGPQFIFQYYEEEERQRGNFPDRFSGHQFPNYSSELNVNALLLGDSALYLCASSLEGTSGRVNTNEQFFGPGTRLTVL.